This entry features one T cell receptor beta chain sequence. Only in-frame clones appear in the TCRdb table, and some are missing; sequencing was by immunoSEQ multiplex PCR. The sample records 35,000 to 40,000 clones, 70% to 90% being singletons. The entry originates in a study of blood T cell repertoires in COVID-19. Seattle researchers signed up patients amid active infection and tracked them longitudinally. Germline V CDR1 and CDR2: ENHRY, SYGVKD. V was cut by 0 bases and J by 3 bases, with 12 bases left in between. This CDR3 has 17 residues. The chain employs TRBV10-3 and TRBJ2-6; maybe TRBD1 (6 bases). The origin of this receptor is a man between 60 and 75 years old with COVID-19, enrolled during active disease. The specimen sequenced was peripheral blood. DNA of the CDR3: TGTGCCATCAGTGAGTCGGCGAACAGGGTTGGGGCCAACGTCCTGACTTTC. This sequence encodes CAISESANRVGANVLTF.